A selection of T cell receptor beta chains follows, all from one sample in a study of blood T cell repertoires in COVID-19. Sequenced by immunoSEQ multiplex PCR; TCRdb stores in-frame clones only, minus some. Of fewer than 85,000 clones listed, 80% to 90% were seen once; the top ten hold 18%. What was sequenced was peripheral blood. All receptors derive from a woman aged 60-75 years with acute or convalescent COVID-19. The CDR3 runs from the conserved cysteine through the conserved F or W.

cdr3_length | v_call | cdr3_aa
13 | TRBV2 | CASSELSTDTQYF
13 | TRBV12-5 | CASRGGGNTEAFF
14 | TRBV13 | CASSLTGRGSEQFF
16 | TRBV6-4 | CASSDSGLAGGSEQFF
14 | TRBV6-5 | CASRRGSVNTEAFF
16 | TRBV5-8 | CASSLENWDRGDTQYF
15 | TRBV2 | CASRLAESNTGELFF
13 | TRBV7-2 | CASSFDRGREAFF
16 | TRBV19 | CASSISGSSYNSPLHF
16 | TRBV5-1 | CASSLGVQGSTDTQYF
14 | TRBV5-6 | CAGTPSTPGDEQYF
13 | TRBV28 | CASSATGVEKLFF
15 | TRBV7-2 | CASSRGQGEDYGYTF
16 | TRBV6-1 | CASSESLGQGGSPLHF
14 | TRBV6-2/TRBV6-3 | CASSYGEGSYEQYF
15 | TRBV5-6 | CASSSKIGANEKLFF
14 | TRBV6-5 | CASRPGTGGYGYTF
16 | TRBV27 | CASSLHPGQGPSPLHF
13 | TRBV5-5 | CASSSVLNTEAFF
14 | TRBV15 | CATSPIRSNEKLFF